This T cell receptor (beta chain) was identified during a study of blood T cell repertoires in COVID-19. Study context: Some COVID-19 samples were acute and others convalescent; all came from the United States, Italy and Spain. PBMCs, B-cell-depleted T cells, or T cells provided the cDNA or gDNA that made up the material.

In the original processing: Amplified reference gene primers provided the basis for estimating nucleated cell counts. Produced via immunoSEQ multiplex PCR; TCRdb's table is partial and in-frame only. Clone size and V and J calls were adopted from that table, with D and trimming inferred from the DNA. The data contain over 200,000 clones, 80% to 85% of them singletons. This CDR3 spans 15 amino acids. The V and J ends lost 2 bases and 5 bases, in that order; junction bases with no gene match: 4. Germline CDR1 MDHEN, CDR2 SYDVKM. The specimen sequenced was peripheral blood. The receptor comes from a human donor in a cohort sampled during active COVID-19. This chain joins TRBV28 and TRBJ2-3; 10 bases map to TRBD2. DNA of the CDR3: TGTGCCAGCAGTTTAACGGTAGCGGGGGGAGATACGCAGTATTTT. Translated: CASSLTVAGGDTQYF.